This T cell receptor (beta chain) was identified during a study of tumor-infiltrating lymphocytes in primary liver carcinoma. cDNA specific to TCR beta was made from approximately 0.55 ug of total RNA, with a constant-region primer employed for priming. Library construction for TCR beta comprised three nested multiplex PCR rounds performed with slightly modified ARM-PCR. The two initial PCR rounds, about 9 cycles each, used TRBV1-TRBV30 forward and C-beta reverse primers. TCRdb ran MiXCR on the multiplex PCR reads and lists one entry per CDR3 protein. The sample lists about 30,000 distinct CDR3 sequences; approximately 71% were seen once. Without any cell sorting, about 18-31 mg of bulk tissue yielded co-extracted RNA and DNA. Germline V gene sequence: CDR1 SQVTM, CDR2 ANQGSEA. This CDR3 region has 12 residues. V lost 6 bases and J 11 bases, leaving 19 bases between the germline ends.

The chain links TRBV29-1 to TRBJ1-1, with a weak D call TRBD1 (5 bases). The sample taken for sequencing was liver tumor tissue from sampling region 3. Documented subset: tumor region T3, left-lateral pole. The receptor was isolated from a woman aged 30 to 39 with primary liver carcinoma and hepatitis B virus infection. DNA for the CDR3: TGCAGCGTCGAGGCAGGGAGCACTGGTGCTTTCTTT. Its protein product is CSVEAGSTGAFF.